One and the same sample provided the 20 T cell receptor beta chains below, sequenced in a study of shared clonotypes between healthy human individuals. TCRdb keeps only in-frame clones here, not all; method: immunoSEQ multiplex PCR. Here the sample spans about 2.5 million clones, 92% being singletons. The material sequenced was naive CD4+ T cells from PBMCs. The sample's subset: CD45RA+ positively selected. These receptors came from a man aged 18 to 29 in good health. Some clones in this sample may be carry-over from other donors' samples.

This clone was seen only a few times. Other DNA sequences from this sample encode an identical CDR3 as well. The rearrangement links TRBV18 to TRBJ1-4; TRBD1 aligns across 7 bases. The CDR3 has 13 residues. Germline values: CDR1 KGHSH, CDR2 LQKENI. Losses at the gene ends were 3 bases for V and 6 bases for J; bases not matched to a gene: 1. The CDR3 nucleotides are TGTGCCAGCTCACCCGGGACAGATGAAAAACTGTTTTTT. Its translation: CASSPGTDEKLFF.

The chain is built from TRBV11-2 and TRBJ2-1; possible D gene TRBD2, 5 bases. The CDR3 has 15 residues. Trimming left V 3 bases short and J 3 bases short, with 12 bases between. The V gene's germline CDR1 is SGHAT and CDR2 FQNNGV. DNA for the CDR3: TGTGCCAGCAGCTTCGGGATCCAGCGCTACAATGAGCAGTTCTTC. Translated, it gives CASSFGIQRYNEQFF.

The chain is built from TRBV5-3 and TRBJ1-3; 8 bases line up with TRBD1. TRBV5-3 is an ORF for which the function is uncertain. The CDR3 totals 15 residues. J lost 2 bases, V lost 4 bases, and 5 bases had no gene match. CDR3 residues: CARSHLQGAGNTIYF. CDR3 DNA sequence: TGTGCCAGAAGCCACCTACAGGGGGCTGGAAACACCATATATTTT.

This clone was observed a single time. The chain joins TRBV11-2 to TRBJ2-1, with 11 bases that match TRBD2. Losses at the gene ends were 5 bases for V and 5 bases for J; bases not matched to a gene: 11. The CDR3 has 17 residues. CDR1 and CDR2 (germline): SGHAT, FQNNGV. The CDR3 region is CASSRTSGYQANNEQFF. The CDR3 DNA reads as TGTGCCAGCAGCCGGACTAGCGGGTACCAGGCGAACAATGAGCAGTTCTTC.

With regard to this clone: A much larger clone lies one base from this, so it may be a read error. Distinct nucleotide sequences in the sample also encode this CDR3. The chain has TRBV9 and TRBJ1-1; the D is unclear. The CDR3 spans 13 residues. From germline, CDR1 is SGDLS and CDR2 YYNGEE. Trimming took off 1 base at V and 1 base at J, with 5 bases between the two ends. CDR3 amino acids: CASSVSGNTEAFF. For the CDR3, the DNA is TGTGCCAGCAGCGTATCAGGGAACACTGAAGCTTTCTTT.

The CDR3 protein is CASSLVVTGDTDTQYF. Here the CDR3 DNA reads TGCGCCAGCAGCTTGGTCGTGACAGGCGACACAGATACGCAGTATTTT. The V and J genes are TRBV5-1 and TRBJ2-3, with D perhaps TRBD1 (6 bases). Trimming cost V 0 bases and J 2 bases, with 13 bases left between them. Germline V lookup: CDR1 SGHRS, CDR2 YFSETQ. The CDR3 is 16 amino acids.

This chain links TRBV6-6 with TRBJ2-2; 11 positions agree with TRBD2. Per germline, CDR1 MNHNY and CDR2 SVGAGI (reference sequence). The V and J ends lost 7 bases and 2 bases, in that order; junction bases with no gene match: 3. The CDR3 contains 15 residues. CDR3 DNA: TGTGCCAGCAACCGACTAGCGGGAAACACCGGGGAGCTGTTTTTT. It is translated as CASNRLAGNTGELFF.

The chain couples TRBV13 to TRBJ2-5, with 10 bases that match TRBD1. V was pared by 6 bases and J by 2 bases, with 9 bases of the junction left unmatched. The germline V gene has CDR1 PRHDT and CDR2 FYEKMQ (reference sequence). CDR3 length: 16 amino acids. CDR3 nucleotides: TGTGCCAGCAGTCGAAGGGGGACAGGGGAACAAGAGACCCAGTACTTC. Translating it yields CASSRRGTGEQETQYF.

The V gene is TRBV28, the J gene TRBJ2-1; 14 bases agree with TRBD2. The CDR3 consists of 17 residues. Trimming removed 5 bases from V and 4 bases from J; junction bases left unmatched: 7. Germline CDR1 and CDR2: MDHEN and SYDVKM. The CDR3 sequence: CASSPGTSGSMYNEQFF. CDR3 nucleotides: TGTGCCAGCAGTCCCGGGACTAGCGGGAGTATGTACAATGAGCAGTTCTTC.

CDR3 DNA sequence: TGTGCCAGCAAGACTAGCAGCTCCTACGAGCAGTACTTC. It translates to CASKTSSSYEQYF. J is TRBJ2-7 and V is TRBV2; 7 bases are shared with TRBD2. The CDR3 consists of 13 residues. J was trimmed by 0 bases and V by 7 bases; bases with no gene match: 3. Looked up from germline, CDR1 is SNHLY and CDR2 is FYNNEI.

In regard to this clone: Other nucleotide sequences in the sample specify the same CDR3. The V and J genes are TRBV7-3 and TRBJ2-7; TRBD1 might be the D (6 bases). V dropped 1 base and J dropped 0 bases, with 10 bases sitting between them. Germline loops: CDR1 SGHTA, CDR2 FQGTGA. CDR3 length: 15 amino acids. The CDR3 nucleotides read TGTGCCAGCAGCTTAAATGCAGGGGCCTCCTACGAGCAGTACTTC. It is translated as CASSLNAGASYEQYF.

V usage is TRBV5-6 and J usage is TRBJ2-7; no reliable D call. Germline values: CDR1 SGHDT, CDR2 YYEEEE. Trimming left V 3 bases short and J 2 bases short, with 6 bases between. The CDR3 runs 12 residues. In DNA form, the CDR3 reads TGTGCCAGCAGCTGGGGAACCTACGAGCAGTACTTC. The encoded protein is CASSWGTYEQYF.

The chain uses TRBV10-3 and TRBJ2-3; D possibly corresponds to TRBD1 (5 bases). The CDR3 spans 12 residues. V gave up 3 bases and J gave up 9 bases, with 10 bases separating them. Germline lookup yields CDR1 ENHRY and CDR2 SYGVKD. CDR3 in amino acids: CAISERGKTQYF. CDR3 sequence (DNA): TGTGCCATCAGTGAAAGGGGTAAGACGCAGTATTTT.

The chain couples TRBV5-1 to TRBJ2-1, with TRBD2 identical over 8 bases. The CDR3 spans 15 residues. Trimming took 4 bases from V and 5 from J; bases not matched to a gene: 8. Germline CDR1 reads SGHRS; CDR2 reads YFSETQ. The CDR3 nucleotides read TGCGCCAGCAGCGCCCTAGCGGGTCTTAACAATGAGCAGTTCTTC. As protein: CASSALAGLNNEQFF.

This chain connects TRBV7-9 to TRBJ1-3, with D possibly matching TRBD1 (5 bases). This CDR3 has 14 amino acids. Between the trimmed V and J ends, which lost 6 bases and 4 bases, there was a span of 13 bases. In germline, CDR1 is SEHNR, CDR2 FQNEAQ (reference sequence). Written as DNA, the CDR3 is TGTGCCAGCAGACTAGGGGCGGACGGAAACACCATATATTTT. Translating gives CASRLGADGNTIYF.

The chain employs TRBV19 and TRBJ2-5; D is unclear. Deletions cut 3 bases from V and 2 bases from J, with 13 bases between. The germline V gene has CDR1 LNHDA and CDR2 SQIVND (reference sequence). The CDR3 loop spans 15 amino acids. The chain's CDR3 is CASSMGRTDQETQYF. CDR3 nucleotides: TGTGCCAGTAGTATGGGTAGGACCGATCAAGAGACCCAGTACTTC.

This clone was seen once. The gene calls are TRBV6-4 and TRBJ2-2; D is unclear. CDR1 MRHNA and CDR2 SNTAGT come from the germline V gene. Trimming cost V 4 bases and J 4 bases, with 10 bases left between them. The CDR3 length is 14 residues. The DNA of the CDR3 is TGTGCCAGCAGTGGCCTGTGGGGCACCGGGGAGCTGTTTTTT. Translation: CASSGLWGTGELFF.

Only one count was recorded for this clone. The CDR3 nucleotides read TGTGCCAGCAGCGTAGAGGGGGGGACCTGGGGCTATGGCTACACCTTC. Encoded protein: CASSVEGGTWGYGYTF. J is TRBJ1-2 and V is TRBV9; a possible D gene is TRBD1 (6 bases). The V end lost 0 bases, the J end lost 4 bases, and 16 bases lay between the germline ends. Germline CDR1 reads SGDLS; CDR2 reads YYNGEE. The CDR3 sequence is 16 residues long.

In regard to this clone: The same CDR3 is also encoded by other DNA sequences in this sample. This rearrangement joins TRBV28 to TRBJ2-7; TRBD1 might be the D (7 bases). CDR1 and CDR2 (germline): MDHEN, SYDVKM. V lost 2 bases to trimming and J lost 6 bases, with 11 bases between them. The CDR3 extends over 13 amino acids. DNA for the CDR3: TGTGCCAGCAGTTTAGGGCAGGGGGGCGAGCAGTACTTC. The encoded protein is CASSLGQGGEQYF.

About this clone itself: A read error is possible here, since a much larger clone lies one base away. This CDR3 is also generated by other DNA sequences in the sample. This chain connects TRBV5-1 to TRBJ1-1; tentatively, D is TRBD1 (5 bases). V was clipped by 0 bases and J by 1 base, with 7 bases between them. This CDR3 region has 14 residues. Germline V gene sequence: CDR1 SGHRS, CDR2 YFSETQ. Written as DNA, the CDR3 is TGCGCCAGCAGCTTGGACGGGGCGAACACTGAAGCTTTCTTT. Residues: CASSLDGANTEAFF.